This TCR beta chain stems from a study of OX40 agonist ivuxolimab in advanced cancers. Study-level background: As their treatment, patients were administered ivuxolimab, an agonistic anti-OX40 (CD134) antibody.

Details on this clone: The antigen is undetermined.

The V gene's germline CDR1 is LNHDA and CDR2 SQIVND (reference sequence). The CDR3 is made up of 14 amino acids. J gave up 0 bases and V 6 bases, and 2 bases lay outside the gene matches. Clones were read by immunoSEQ multiplex PCR, and TCRdb kept only the in-frame ones, dropping some. The sample shows tens of thousands of clones, around four fifths of them seen only once. Study observations and caveats: Averaged across samples, CD8+ T cells carried more expanded clones than CD4+ did. Clones of CD4+ and CD8+ blood T cells grew by week 6 at doses of 0.1 to 3.0 mg/kg.

This clonotype was sampled from an adult with an advanced solid tumor such as melanoma, head and neck, liver or kidney cancer. The sequenced sample was CD4+ or CD8+ T cells sorted from blood, obtained in a trial of the OX40 agonist ivuxolimab. The rearrangement joins TRBV19 to TRBJ1-5; the match to TRBD1 covers 7 bases. CDR3 loop: CASRTGNSNQPQHF. Here the CDR3 DNA reads TGTGCCAGTAGGACAGGGAATAGCAATCAGCCCCAGCATTTT.